The source of this T cell receptor beta chain is a study of beta chain features in type 1 diabetes. Study-wide findings and caveats: Within the patient group, naive, central memory and Treg TCRB repertoires appeared more similar to each other than within healthy donors. Insertion counts at VDJ junctions were lower in type 1 diabetes patients, who also showed more deletions there.

Via the markers CD45RO/CCR7/CD25/CD127/CD95/CD27, stem cell-like memory, regulatory, central memory and naive CD4+ cells were sorted. Per the germline V gene, CDR1 is SGHNT and CDR2 is YYREEE (reference sequence). This CDR3 region has 13 residues. Expressed TCRB transcripts were sequenced because the entire RNA isolate underwent reverse transcription. Sequenced by immunoSEQ multiplex PCR; TCRdb stores in-frame clones only, minus some. The sample carries about 290,000 clones, roughly 8% recorded once. This clone showed up just a few times. Antigen unknown. The rearrangement joins TRBV5-4 to TRBJ2-7; D is unclear. Sequencing used central memory CD4+ T cells from blood. The TCR was taken from a woman under 30 in good health. In DNA, the CDR3 is TGCGCCAGCAGCCAACAGCGTATGCGCGAGCAGTACGTC. Translated, it gives CASSQQRMREQYV.